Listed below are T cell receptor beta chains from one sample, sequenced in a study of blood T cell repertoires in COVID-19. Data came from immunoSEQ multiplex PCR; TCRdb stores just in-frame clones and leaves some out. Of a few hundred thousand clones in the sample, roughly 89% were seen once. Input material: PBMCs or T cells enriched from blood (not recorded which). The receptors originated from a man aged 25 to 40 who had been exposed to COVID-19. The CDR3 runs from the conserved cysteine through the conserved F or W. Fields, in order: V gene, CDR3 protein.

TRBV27,CASSLFREETQYF
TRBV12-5,CASGLFSLTLAGVYNEQFF
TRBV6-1,CASSEEWGRDTQYF
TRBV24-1,CATSPGDEQYF
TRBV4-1,CASSHLQGADSPLHF
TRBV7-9,CASSLALSSGGSTGELFF
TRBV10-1,CASSPDSRGYNEQFF
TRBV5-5,CASTLWGDNEKLFF
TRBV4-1,CASSRGGGQGFTGNTIYF
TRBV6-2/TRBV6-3,CASSYQGPNTEAFF
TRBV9,CASSVSPDQPQHF
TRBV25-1,CASSEYFSMTSAGDTQYF
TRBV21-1,CASSKAKTTSSYEQYF
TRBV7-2,CASSLGGVLMNTEAFF
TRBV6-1,CASSEAWGQVNQPQHF
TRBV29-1,CSVLLRGVYEQYF
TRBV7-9,CASSPPTIDRGEQYF